This paragraph covers one T cell receptor beta chain sequence. The data are from a study of PD-1 blockade in classical Hodgkin lymphoma. Per the germline V gene, CDR1 is SGHNT and CDR2 is YYREEE (reference sequence). The trim removed 5 bases at V and 1 base at J, leaving 6 bases unmatched. The length of the CDR3 is 16 residues. The patients all showed relapse after autologous stem cell transplantation, while their brentuximab vedotin exposure varied. Generated by immunoSEQ multiplex PCR, the TCRdb table keeps only in-frame clones and is missing some. The repertoire has roughly 15,000 clones, over 55% of them found once; the top ten carry around 8.3%.

Material: peripheral blood mononuclear cells (PBMCs), obtained before the second cycle of nivolumab. This receptor was identified in a human donor with classical Hodgkin lymphoma. The chain couples TRBV5-4 to TRBJ2-2; 9 nucleotides align to TRBD1. CDR3 in amino acids: CASRSGTGRNTGELFF. The CDR3 region has the DNA TGTGCCAGCAGATCCGGGACAGGGAGGAACACCGGGGAGCTGTTTTTT. Based on the CDR3 plus reference TRBV5-4 and TRBJ2-2, the full variable domain is ETGVTQSPTHLIKTRGQQVTLRCSSQSGHNTVSWYQQALGQGPQFIFQYYREEENGRGNFPPRFSGLQFPNYSSELNVNALELDDSALYLCASRSGTGRNTGELFFGEGSRLTVL.